This T cell receptor (beta chain) was identified in a study of blood T cell repertoires in COVID-19. Overall study: Samples of COVID-19 (acute and convalescent) were obtained from the United States, Italy and Spain.

The CDR3 consists of 16 residues. V lost 5 bases, J lost 1 base, and 7 bases stayed unmatched. Germline values: CDR1 MRHNA, CDR2 SNTAGT. Original data processing: Estimation of nucleated cell counts relied on the amplification of reference gene primers. Clones were read by immunoSEQ multiplex PCR, and TCRdb kept only the in-frame ones, dropping some. V, J and clone size are those of that table, while D and trimming were read from the DNA. There are 100,000 or so clones in the sample; approximately 80% occur only once, and approximately 13% lies in the top ten. The origin of this receptor is a human donor in a cohort sampled during active COVID-19. The rearrangement joins TRBV6-4 to TRBJ2-5, with TRBD2 identical over 10 bases. Sequenced material: peripheral blood. This chain's CDR3 is CASSSGGDRLQETQYF. DNA for the CDR3: TGTGCCAGCAGTAGCGGGGGGGACCGACTCCAAGAGACCCAGTACTTC.